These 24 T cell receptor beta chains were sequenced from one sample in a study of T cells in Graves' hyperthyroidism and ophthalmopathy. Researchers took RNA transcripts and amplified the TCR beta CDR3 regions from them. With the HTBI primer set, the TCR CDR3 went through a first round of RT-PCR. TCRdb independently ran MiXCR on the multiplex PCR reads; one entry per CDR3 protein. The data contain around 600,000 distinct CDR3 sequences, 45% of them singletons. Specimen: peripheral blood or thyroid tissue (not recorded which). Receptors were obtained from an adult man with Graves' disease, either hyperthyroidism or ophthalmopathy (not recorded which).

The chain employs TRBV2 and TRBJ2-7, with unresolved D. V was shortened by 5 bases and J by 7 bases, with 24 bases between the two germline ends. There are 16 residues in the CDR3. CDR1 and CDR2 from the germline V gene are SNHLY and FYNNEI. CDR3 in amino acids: CASSLGGRGPLWEQYF. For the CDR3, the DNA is TGTGCCAGCAGTCTGGGCGGTCGTGGCCCCCTGTGGGAGCAGTACTTC.

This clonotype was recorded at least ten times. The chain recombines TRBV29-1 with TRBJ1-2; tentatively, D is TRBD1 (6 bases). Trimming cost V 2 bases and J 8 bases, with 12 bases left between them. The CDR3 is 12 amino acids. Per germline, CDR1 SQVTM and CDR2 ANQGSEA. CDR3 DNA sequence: TGCAGCGTTGAACCGGGGGCAGGGGGCTACACCTTC. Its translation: CSVEPGAGGYTF.

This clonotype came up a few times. The CDR3: CASRITRNTEAFF. CDR3 sequence (DNA): TGTGCCAGCAGAATCACAAGGAACACTGAAGCTTTCTTT. V gene TRBV10-3 combines with J gene TRBJ1-1; no definite D call. Between the trimmed V and J ends, which lost 10 bases and 1 base, there was a span of 13 bases. Germline V lookup: CDR1 ENHRY, CDR2 SYGVKD. The CDR3 has 13 residues.

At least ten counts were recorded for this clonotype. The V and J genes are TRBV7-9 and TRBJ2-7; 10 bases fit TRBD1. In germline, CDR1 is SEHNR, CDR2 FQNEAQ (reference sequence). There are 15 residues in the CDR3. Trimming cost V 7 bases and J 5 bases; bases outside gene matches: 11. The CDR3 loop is CASTLGQGGLDEQYF. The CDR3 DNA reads TGTGCCAGCACCCTAGGACAGGGGGGTCTGGACGAGCAGTACTTC. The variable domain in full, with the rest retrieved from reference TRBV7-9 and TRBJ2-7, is DTGVSQNPRHKITKRGQNVTFRCDPISEHNRLYWYRQTLGQGPEFLTYFQNEAQLEKSRLLSDRFSAERPKGSFSTLEIQRTEQGDSAMYLCASTLGQGGLDEQYFGPGTRLTVT.

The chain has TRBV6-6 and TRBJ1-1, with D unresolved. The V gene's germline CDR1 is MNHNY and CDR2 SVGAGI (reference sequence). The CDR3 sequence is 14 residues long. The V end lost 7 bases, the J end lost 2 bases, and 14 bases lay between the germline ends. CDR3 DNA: TGTGCCAGCATACCTCCCACCATTAACACTGAAGCTTTCTTT. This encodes CASIPPTINTEAFF.

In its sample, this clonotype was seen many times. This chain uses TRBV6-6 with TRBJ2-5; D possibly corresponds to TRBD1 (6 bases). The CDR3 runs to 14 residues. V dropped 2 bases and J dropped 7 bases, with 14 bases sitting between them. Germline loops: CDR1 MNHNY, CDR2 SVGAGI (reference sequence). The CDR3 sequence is CASSYGQRRGTQYF. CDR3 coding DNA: TGTGCCAGCAGTTACGGACAGCGCCGTGGGACCCAGTACTTC.

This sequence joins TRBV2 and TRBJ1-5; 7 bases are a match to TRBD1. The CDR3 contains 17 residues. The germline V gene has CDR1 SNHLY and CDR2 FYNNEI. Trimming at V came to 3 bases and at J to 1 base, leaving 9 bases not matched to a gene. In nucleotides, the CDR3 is TGTGCCAGCAGTGAGACTGGGGACAGCGGAAGCAATCAGCCCCAGCATTTT. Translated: CASSETGDSGSNQPQHF.

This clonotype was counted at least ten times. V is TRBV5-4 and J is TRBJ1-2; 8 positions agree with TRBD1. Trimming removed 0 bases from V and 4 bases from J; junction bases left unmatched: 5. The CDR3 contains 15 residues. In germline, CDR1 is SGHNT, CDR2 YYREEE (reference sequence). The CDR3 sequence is CASSLGGQGSYGYTF. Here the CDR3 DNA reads TGTGCCAGCAGCTTGGGTGGACAGGGAAGCTATGGCTACACCTTC.

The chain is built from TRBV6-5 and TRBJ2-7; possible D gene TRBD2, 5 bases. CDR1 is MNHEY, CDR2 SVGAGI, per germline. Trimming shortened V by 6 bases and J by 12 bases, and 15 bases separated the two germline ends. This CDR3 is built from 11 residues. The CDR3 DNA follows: TGTGCCAGCAGGGAAAGGAGGCAGCTGTACTTC. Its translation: CASRERRQLYF.

This CDR3 is CASSSTGFANTEAFF. DNA of the CDR3: TGTGCCAGCAGCTCAACAGGGTTTGCGAACACTGAAGCTTTCTTT. The rearrangement joins TRBV7-2 to TRBJ1-1; tentative D call: TRBD1 (6 bases). Germline V gene sequence: CDR1 SGHTA, CDR2 FQGNSA. This CDR3 region has 15 residues. V dropped 4 bases and J dropped 1 base, with 13 bases sitting between them.

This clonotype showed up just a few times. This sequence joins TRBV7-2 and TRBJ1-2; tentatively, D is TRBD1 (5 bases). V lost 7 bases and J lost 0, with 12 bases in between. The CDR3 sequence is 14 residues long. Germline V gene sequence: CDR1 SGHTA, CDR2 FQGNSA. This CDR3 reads CASNRDGSNYGYTF. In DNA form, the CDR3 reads TGTGCCAGCAACCGGGACGGATCTAACTATGGCTACACCTTC.

In DNA form, the CDR3 reads TGCAGTGCTTTACAGGGGATGGATTCGGAGACCCAGTACTTC. Its protein product is CSALQGMDSETQYF. This rearrangement joins TRBV20-1 to TRBJ2-5, with TRBD1 identical over 7 bases. V lost 5 bases and J lost 5; bases outside the gene matches: 11. CDR3 size: 14 residues. Germline values: CDR1 DFQATT, CDR2 SNEGSKA (reference sequence).

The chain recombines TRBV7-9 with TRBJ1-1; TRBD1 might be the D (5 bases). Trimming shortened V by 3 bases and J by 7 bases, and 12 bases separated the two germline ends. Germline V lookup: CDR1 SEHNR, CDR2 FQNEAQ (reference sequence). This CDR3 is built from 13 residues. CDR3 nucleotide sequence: TGTGCCAGCAGCTTGCCAGGGTTAGGTGAAGCTTTCTTT. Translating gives CASSLPGLGEAFF.

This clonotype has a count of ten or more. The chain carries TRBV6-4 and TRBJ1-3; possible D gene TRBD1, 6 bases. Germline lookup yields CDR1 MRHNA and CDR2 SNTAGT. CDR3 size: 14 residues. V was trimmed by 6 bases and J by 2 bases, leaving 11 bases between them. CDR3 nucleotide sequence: TGTGCCAGCAGCGCCGGGGGCCCTGGAAACACCATATATTTT. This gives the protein CASSAGGPGNTIYF.

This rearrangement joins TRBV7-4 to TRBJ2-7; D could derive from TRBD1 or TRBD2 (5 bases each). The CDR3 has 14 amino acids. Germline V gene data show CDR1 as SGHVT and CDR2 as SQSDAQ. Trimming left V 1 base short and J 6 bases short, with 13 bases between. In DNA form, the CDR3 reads TGTGCCAGCAGCTTAGTTGAGGGGTGGGCCGAGCAGTACTTC. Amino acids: CASSLVEGWAEQYF.

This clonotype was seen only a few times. Written as DNA, the CDR3 is TGCAGTGCTAGGGCCCCCGGGACAGGAGACTATGGCTACACCTTC. Residues: CSARAPGTGDYGYTF. The chain carries TRBV20-1 and TRBJ1-2, with 8 bases matching TRBD1. V lost 3 bases and J lost 3; bases outside the gene matches: 9. This CDR3 comprises 15 residues. CDR1 is DFQATT and CDR2 is SNEGSKA in the germline V gene (reference sequence).

The CDR3 loop is CASSFRANTEAFF. CDR3 sequence (DNA): TGTGCCAGCAGTTTCCGGGCGAACACTGAAGCTTTCTTT. The gene calls are TRBV12-3 or TRBV12-4 and TRBJ1-1; D gene ambiguous. The CDR3 is 13 residues long. V was pared by 3 bases and J by 1 base, with 6 bases between.

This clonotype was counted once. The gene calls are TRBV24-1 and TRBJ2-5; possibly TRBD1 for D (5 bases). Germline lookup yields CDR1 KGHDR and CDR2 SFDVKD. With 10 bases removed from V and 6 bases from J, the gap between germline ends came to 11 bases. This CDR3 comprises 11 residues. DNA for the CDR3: TGTGCCACTTCAGGGAAAAAGACCCAGTACTTC. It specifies CATSGKKTQYF.

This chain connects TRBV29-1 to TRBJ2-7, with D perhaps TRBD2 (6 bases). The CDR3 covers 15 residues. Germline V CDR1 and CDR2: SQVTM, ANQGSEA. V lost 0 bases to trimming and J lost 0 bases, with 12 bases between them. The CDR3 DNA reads TGCAGCGTTGAAGATCGCAGGCGGGACTCCTACGAGCAGTACTTC. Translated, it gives CSVEDRRRDSYEQYF.

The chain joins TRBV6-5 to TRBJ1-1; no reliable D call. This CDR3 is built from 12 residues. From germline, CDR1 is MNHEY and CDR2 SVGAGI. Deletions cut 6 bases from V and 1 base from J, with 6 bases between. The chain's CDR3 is CASREQNTEAFF. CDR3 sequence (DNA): TGTGCCAGCAGAGAACAGAACACTGAAGCTTTCTTT.

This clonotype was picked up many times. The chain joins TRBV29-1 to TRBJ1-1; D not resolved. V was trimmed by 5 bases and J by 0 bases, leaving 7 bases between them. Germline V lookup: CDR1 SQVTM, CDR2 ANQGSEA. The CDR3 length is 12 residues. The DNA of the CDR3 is TGCAGCGTTCGGCCCATGAACACTGAAGCTTTCTTT. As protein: CSVRPMNTEAFF.

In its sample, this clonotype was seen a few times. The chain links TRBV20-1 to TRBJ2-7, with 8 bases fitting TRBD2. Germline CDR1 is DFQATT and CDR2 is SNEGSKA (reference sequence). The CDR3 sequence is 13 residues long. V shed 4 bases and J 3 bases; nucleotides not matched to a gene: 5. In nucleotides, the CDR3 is TGCAGTGCTATGGTTAGCGGGGTCTACGAGCAGTACTTC. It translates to CSAMVSGVYEQYF.

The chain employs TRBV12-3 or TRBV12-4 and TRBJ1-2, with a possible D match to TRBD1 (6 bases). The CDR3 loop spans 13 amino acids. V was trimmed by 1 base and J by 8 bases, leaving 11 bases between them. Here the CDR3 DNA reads TGTGCCAGCAGTTTAGGGGGGCGCGGGGGCTACACCTTC. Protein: CASSLGGRGGYTF.

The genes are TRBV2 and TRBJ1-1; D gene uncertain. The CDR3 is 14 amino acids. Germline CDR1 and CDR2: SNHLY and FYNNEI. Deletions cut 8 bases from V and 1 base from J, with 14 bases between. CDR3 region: CASVRFPKNTEAFF. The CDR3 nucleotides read TGTGCCAGCGTTCGGTTTCCCAAGAACACTGAAGCTTTCTTT.